Listed here is a single T cell receptor beta chain. This clonotype was observed a few times. Its antigen is still unknown. Base qualities are missing; no much larger clone stands one base away. The library was produced with multiplex PCR. The sample was run on an Illumina HiSeq 4000. TCR beta libraries were built with iRepertoire HTBI primers and Arm-PCR amplification of CDR3 regions. Before sequencing, the PCR products went through gel purification. In the original analysis: Across samples, about 63 TRBV and 15 or so TRBJ segments were identified and used for gene usage analysis of CDR3 amino acid clonotypes. Filtered high-quality paired reads were merged into contigs using COPE and FqMerger. Contigs were aligned with BLAST to IMGT TRBV, TRBD and TRBJ reference genes, and CDR3 was defined per IMGT. Clonotypes above 0.1% frequency were classified as highly expanded clones. Repertoire diversity was measured by Shannon entropy, and V-J evenness by the Gini coefficient. Clonotypes shared by more than one individual were considered public. TCRdb reran the public reads through fastp at Q25 and MiXCR, keeping productive beta chains. Duplicate CDR3 protein sequences are folded into a single record with the most common DNA and genes. The V and J calls come from TCRdb's annotation, not from the publication. In all, the sample holds around 250,000 distinct CDR3 sequences, and 15% to 20% of those were seen once. The top ten hold approximately 20% of the sample.

CDR1 and CDR2, looked up from the germline V gene, are MDHEN and SYDVKM. V and J are trimmed by 5 bases and 5 bases, and the gene matches miss 8 bases of the junction. Including cysteine and phenylalanine, the CDR3 has 14 amino acids. The kept DNA is CDR3 alone, 42 bases in frame from the first base. The record originates from a study of regulatory T cells in long-lasting Graves disease listed by TCRdb under 2021. In the study overall: Patients with newly diagnosed Graves' disease had been on antithyroid drugs for under 3 months. A total of around 35 samples were covered by TCR sequencing, comprising roughly 13 persistent and 20 newly diagnosed Graves' disease patients. Peripheral blood TCR sequencing and RNA sequencing compared persistent Graves' disease patients with newly diagnosed Graves' disease patients. The study was conducted in China and was registered as a clinical trial.

The time point label corresponds to: newly diagnosed GD, antithyroid drugs for less than 3 months. RNA was extracted from PBMCs in TRIzol for both TCR sequencing and RNA sequencing. Graves' disease was diagnosed according to American Thyroid Association guidelines. Recruitment of patients was carried out at an endocrinology department in Xi'an, China. Each patient gave about 8.1 milliliters of peripheral blood, collected in an EDTA anticoagulant tube. Ficoll Paque Plus density gradient separation was used to isolate PBMCs, and no additional T cell sorting was done. An Agilent 2100 Bioanalyzer and agarose gel were used to check RNA quality, and a NanoDrop 2000 was used to measure RNA concentration. Broader findings and caveats from the paper: Preferential use of TRBV28, TRBJ1-2 and TRBJ2-5 was observed in persistent disease, whereas TRBV20-1 and TRBJ2-1 were favored in newly diagnosed disease. Persistent Graves' disease patients showed lower TCR Shannon entropy and fewer highly expanded clones than newly diagnosed patients, suggesting clonal expansion. Only the TCR beta chain was sequenced and analyzed. The authors noted that the small sample size was a limitation that may lower accuracy. A larger number of public clonotypes was shared among persistent patients (around 3,000) than among newly diagnosed patients (around 870). Because the primary lesion, thyroid tissue, could not be accessed, the study looked at peripheral blood alone.

Recombination linked TRBV28 to TRBJ2-7, with 8 middle bases fitting TRBD2. The receptor was derived from a female donor with Graves disease. Sequenced here: peripheral blood mononuclear cells (PBMCs), sampled at new diagnosis, from a patient treated with antithyroid drugs. The CDR3 sequence is CASSTGGPIDEQYF. At the DNA level, the sequence is TGTGCCAGCAGTACGGGAGGGCCGATAGACGAGCAGTACTTC.